This T cell receptor beta chain was captured in a study of CD8+ T cells in alopecia areata. Study summary: Treated patients were dosed with oral tofacitinib, taking 5 to 10 mg twice daily.

CDR3 size: 12 residues. The V end lost 1 base, the J end lost 6 bases, and 6 bases lay between the germline ends. Germline V gene data show CDR1 as SGHTA and CDR2 as FQGNSA. For this clone: No antigen is known for it.

Sequencing used cDNA as its template, made by extracting RNA and reverse transcribing it. The table came from immunoSEQ multiplex PCR; TCRdb's copy has only in-frame clones and leaves some out. The sample lists roughly 120,000 clones; roughly 56% were seen once. Treatment of the sample: oral pan-JAK inhibitor, 5-10 mg twice daily. Patients with alopecia areata provided lesional scalp punch biopsies as well as peripheral blood. Broader study findings: Having just one nonresponder leaves the connection between baseline CD8+ expansion and response unresolved.

The chain is built from TRBV7-2 and TRBJ1-1, with D hard to call. This TCR came from a human donor with alopecia areata. Material: CD4+ T cells sorted from blood, obtained at week 24, from a patient treated with tofacitinib. Here the CDR3 DNA reads TGTGCCAGCAGCTTAGAGAGCCCTGAAGCTTTCTTT. It is translated as CASSLESPEAFF.